This is a list of T cell receptor beta chains from one sample in a study of T-cell memory formation after mild COVID-19. TCRdb reprocessed the 5' RACE reads via MiXCR and lists one record per CDR3 protein. The data show 450,000 to 650,000 distinct CDR3 sequences, with around 21% seen just once and around 13% held by the top ten. The sequencing sample was made of PBMCs or a T cell subset sorted from them (not recorded which). The receptors stem from an adult woman who had mild COVID-19 (a few samples of this study predate the infection). Cell type and time point are not known. CDR3s include the opening cysteine and the closing phenylalanine or tryptophan. The D gene is left open where the match is weak. Size is omitted from some rows. Given values are once, few, many or a class for expanded clones.

few,TRBV7-9,TRBJ2-7,TRBD2,CASSPVLADWEQYF
.,TRBV6-5,TRBJ2-7,.,CASSYYRAGSSYEQYF
.,TRBV11-2,TRBJ2-5,.,CASSLGFAVSYQETQYF
few,TRBV7-9,TRBJ2-2,.,CASGPPGELFF
many,TRBV18,TRBJ2-3,.,CASSPSSLGDTQYF
.,TRBV19,TRBJ2-2,TRBD2,CASRTPGLAANTGELFF
few,TRBV3-1,TRBJ1-1,TRBD1,CASSQAGGGEAFF
.,TRBV5-4,TRBJ2-1,.,CASSLGGPTYEQFF
few,TRBV29-1,TRBJ2-7,.,CSVVDSGKSSYEQYF
.,TRBV4-1,TRBJ2-7,.,CASSQPDGEVEEQYF
.,TRBV4-3,TRBJ1-5,.,CASSQDQGSLQPQHF
.,TRBV19,TRBJ2-3,.,CASRAGRNTDTQYF
.,TRBV5-5,TRBJ2-7,.,CASSFRTNSYEQYF
.,TRBV15,TRBJ1-5,.,CATSMGILSWPQHF
many,TRBV24-1,TRBJ2-5,TRBD1,CATSDAGRGQQETQYF
few,TRBV7-9,TRBJ2-1,TRBD2,CASSSGLAGVGPYNEQFF
.,TRBV7-2,TRBJ2-5,TRBD2,CASSRGLAGSETQYF
few,TRBV30,TRBJ2-7,.,CAWSPLRVSPYEQYF
few,TRBV18,TRBJ2-1,TRBD2,CASSPPGLAGGPLNEQFF
many,TRBV5-1,TRBJ1-4,.,CASSLSAAVNEKLFF
few,TRBV29-1,TRBJ2-7,TRBD1,CSVGKPSQTGTEYEQYF
few,TRBV5-4,TRBJ2-7,.,CASSLRPGPYEQYF
few,TRBV7-9,TRBJ2-7,TRBD1,CASSAPRTGGVIYEQYF
few,TRBV5-1,TRBJ2-7,.,CASSLSGTTYEQYF
.,TRBV11-2,TRBJ2-1,.,CASSSWDEGHGEQFF
.,TRBV4-1,TRBJ2-7,.,CASSRTGLVSYEQYF
few,TRBV7-9,TRBJ2-3,.,CASSPFPGPSLADTQYF
.,TRBV9,TRBJ2-1,TRBD2,CASSVGTNKPFF
.,TRBV5-1,TRBJ2-1,TRBD2,CASSFSSGGPYNEQFF
.,TRBV10-2,TRBJ2-1,TRBD1,CASILDRGRLAGPNEQFF
.,TRBV7-6,TRBJ2-3,.,CASSFTGTRGTDTQYF
few,TRBV7-9,TRBJ2-1,TRBD2,CASSLSLAGGLNEQFF
.,TRBV29-1,TRBJ2-4,.,CSAIAWGSQNIQYF
.,TRBV27,TRBJ2-1,TRBD2,CASSFRSNSGTSAF
few,TRBV4-3,TRBJ2-7,.,CASSQGVGYEQYF
few,TRBV5-1,TRBJ2-5,.,CASSFIGALETQYF
.,TRBV3-1,TRBJ1-5,.,CASSQEGLGDQPQHF